This T cell receptor beta chain was found in a study of a mutant IDH1 vaccine in newly diagnosed glioma. Study information: Vaccines began 4-6 weeks after radiotherapy alone, or with temozolomide cycles. A roughly 62% male, about 40% female split and a mean age of around 41 years characterized treated patients.

The time point is: week 5, during vaccination. Mutant IDH1 20-mer peptide, at 300 ug, made up each vaccine dose, with topical imiquimod. Each astrocytoma in the donors was new, WHO grade 3 or 4, IDH1-mutant and ATRX-lost. Between the trimmed V and J ends, which lost 5 bases and 1 base, there was a span of 8 bases. Germline loops: CDR1 SQVTM, CDR2 ANQGSEA. The CDR3 runs 12 residues. Produced via immunoSEQ multiplex PCR; TCRdb's table is partial and in-frame only. The sample records tens of thousands of clones, around 87% being singletons. A remark on this clone: Its specificity is unknown.

Whole-study results and caveats: Pseudoprogression seemingly bore no relation to changes in top peripheral T cell clonotypes.

The TCR sequence derives from a woman aged 40 to 50 with glioma. Some clones in this sample may be carry-over from other donors' samples. Sequencing was performed on peripheral blood mononuclear cells (PBMCs), taken from a glioma patient whose treatment included an IDH1 peptide vaccine. The chain carries TRBV29-1 and TRBJ1-1; no reliable D call. DNA of the CDR3: TGCAGCGTTAGGACTGGGAACACTGAAGCTTTCTTT. Residues: CSVRTGNTEAFF.